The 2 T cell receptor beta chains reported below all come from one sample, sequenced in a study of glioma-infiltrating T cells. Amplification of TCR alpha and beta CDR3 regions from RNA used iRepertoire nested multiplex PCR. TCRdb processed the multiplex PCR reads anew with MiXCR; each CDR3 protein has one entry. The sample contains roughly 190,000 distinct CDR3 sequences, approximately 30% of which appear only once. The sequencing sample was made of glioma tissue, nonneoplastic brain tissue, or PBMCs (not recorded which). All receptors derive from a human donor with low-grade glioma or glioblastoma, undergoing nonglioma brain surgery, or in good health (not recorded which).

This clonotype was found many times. The CDR3 spells CASSSGYNEQFF. The CDR3 DNA is TGTGCCAGCAGTAGCGGTTACAATGAGCAGTTCTTC. The chain has TRBV6-1 and TRBJ2-1, with a tentative D call TRBD2 (5 bases). The CDR3 runs 12 residues. From germline, CDR1 is MNHNS and CDR2 SASEGT. Trimming stripped 5 bases from V and 4 bases from J, with 6 bases between.

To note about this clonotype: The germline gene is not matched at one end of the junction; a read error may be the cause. This CDR3 reads CASSYRQVNTGQLFF. CDR3 DNA sequence: TGTGCCAGCAGCTATAGACAGGTGAACACCGGGCAGCTGTTTTTT. The rearrangement uses TRBV6-1 and TRBJ2-2; a weak D match, TRBD1 (6 bases). This CDR3 contains 15 residues. Germline V gene lookup returns CDR1 MNHNS and CDR2 SASEGT.